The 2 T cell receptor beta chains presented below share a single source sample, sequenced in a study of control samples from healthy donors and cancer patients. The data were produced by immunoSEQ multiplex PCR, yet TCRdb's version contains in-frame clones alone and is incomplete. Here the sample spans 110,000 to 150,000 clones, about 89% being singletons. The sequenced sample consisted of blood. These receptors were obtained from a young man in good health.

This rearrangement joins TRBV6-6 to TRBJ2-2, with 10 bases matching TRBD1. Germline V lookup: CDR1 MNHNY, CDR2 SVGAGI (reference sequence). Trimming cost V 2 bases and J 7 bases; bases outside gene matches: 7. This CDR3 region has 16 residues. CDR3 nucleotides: TGTGCCAGCAGTTACCGCCGACAGGGGGCTGACGGGGAGCTGTTTTTT. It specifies CASSYRRQGADGELFF.

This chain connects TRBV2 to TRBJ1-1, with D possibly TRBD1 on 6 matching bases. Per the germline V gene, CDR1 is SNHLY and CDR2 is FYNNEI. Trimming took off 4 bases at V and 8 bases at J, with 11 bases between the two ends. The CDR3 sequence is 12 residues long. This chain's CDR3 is CASSALGGEAFF. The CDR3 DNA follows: TGTGCCAGCAGTGCGTTGGGGGGCGAAGCTTTCTTT.